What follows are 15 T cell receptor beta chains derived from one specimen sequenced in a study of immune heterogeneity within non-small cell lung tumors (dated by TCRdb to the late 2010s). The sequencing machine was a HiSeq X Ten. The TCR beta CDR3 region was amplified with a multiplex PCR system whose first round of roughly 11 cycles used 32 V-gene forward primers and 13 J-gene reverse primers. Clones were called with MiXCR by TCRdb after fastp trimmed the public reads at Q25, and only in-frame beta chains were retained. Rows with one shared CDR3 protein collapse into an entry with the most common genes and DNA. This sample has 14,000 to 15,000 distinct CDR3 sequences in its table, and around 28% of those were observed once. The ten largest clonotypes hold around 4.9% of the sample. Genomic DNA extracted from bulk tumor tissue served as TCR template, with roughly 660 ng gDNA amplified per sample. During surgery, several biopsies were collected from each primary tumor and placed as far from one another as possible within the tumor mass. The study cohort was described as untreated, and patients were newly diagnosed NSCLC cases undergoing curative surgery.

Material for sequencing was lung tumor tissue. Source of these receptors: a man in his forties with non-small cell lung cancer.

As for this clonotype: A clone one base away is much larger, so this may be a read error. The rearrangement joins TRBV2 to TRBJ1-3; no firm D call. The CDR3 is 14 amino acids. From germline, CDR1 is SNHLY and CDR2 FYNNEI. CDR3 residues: CASSVTAKGNTTYF. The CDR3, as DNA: TGTGCCAGCAGTGTAACAGCCAAAGGAAACACCACATATTTT. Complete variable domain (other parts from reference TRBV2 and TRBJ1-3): EPEVTQTPSHQVTQMGQEVILRCVPISNHLYFYWYRQILGQKVEFLVSFYNNEISEKSEIFDDQFSVERPDGSNFTLKIRSTKLEDSAMYFCASSVTAKGNTTYFGEGSWLTVV.

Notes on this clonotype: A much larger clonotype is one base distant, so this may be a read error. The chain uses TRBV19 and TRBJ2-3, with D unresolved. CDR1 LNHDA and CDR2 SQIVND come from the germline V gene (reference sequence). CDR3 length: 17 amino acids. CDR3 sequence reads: CASSIDPYPRGADTHYF. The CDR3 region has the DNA TGTGCCAGTAGTATAGATCCATATCCGAGAGGAGCAGATACGCATTATTTT. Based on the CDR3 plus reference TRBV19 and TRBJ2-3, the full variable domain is DGGITQSPKYLFRKEGQNVTLSCEQNLNHDAMYWYRQDPGQGLRLIYYSQIVNDFQKGDIAEGYSVSREKKESFPLTVTSAQKNPTAFYLCASSIDPYPRGADTHYFGPGTRLTVL.

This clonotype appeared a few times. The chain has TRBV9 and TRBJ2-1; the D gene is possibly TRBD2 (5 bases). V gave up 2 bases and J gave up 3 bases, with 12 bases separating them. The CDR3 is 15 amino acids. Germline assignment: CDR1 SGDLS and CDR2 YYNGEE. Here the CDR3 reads CASSVGFGNYNEQFF. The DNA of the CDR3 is TGTGCCAGCAGCGTGGGATTCGGGAACTACAATGAGCAGTTCTTC.

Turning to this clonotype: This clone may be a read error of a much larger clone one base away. The CDR3 coding sequence is TGTGCTAGTGGTTGGGAAGGACAGGGGAGGATCACCGGGGAGCCGTTTTTT. Amino acid sequence: CASGWEGQGRITGEPFF. The V and J genes are TRBV12-5 and TRBJ2-2, with 9 bases fitting TRBD1. The V gene's germline CDR1 is LGHNT and CDR2 FRNRAP. CDR3 length: 17 residues. Filled out from reference TRBV12-5 and TRBJ2-2, the complete variable domain reads DARVTQTPRHKVTEMGQEVTMRCQPILGHNTVFWYRQTMMQGLELLAYFRNRAPLDDSGMPKDRFSAEMPDATLATLKIQPSEPRDSAVYFCASGWEGQGRITGEPFFGEGSRLTVL.

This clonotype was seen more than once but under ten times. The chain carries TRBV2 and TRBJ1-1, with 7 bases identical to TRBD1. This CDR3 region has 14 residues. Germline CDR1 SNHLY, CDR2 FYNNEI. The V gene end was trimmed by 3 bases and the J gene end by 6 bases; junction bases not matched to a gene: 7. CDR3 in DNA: TGTGCCAGCAGTGACTTTGGCAGGGGGGCTGAAGCTTTCTTT. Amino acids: CASSDFGRGAEAFF.

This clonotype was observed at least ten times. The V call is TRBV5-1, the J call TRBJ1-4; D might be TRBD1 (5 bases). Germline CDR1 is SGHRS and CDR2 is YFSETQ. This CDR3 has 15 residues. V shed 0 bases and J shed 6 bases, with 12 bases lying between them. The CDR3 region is CASSLAAGGDEKLFF. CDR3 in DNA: TGCGCCAGCAGCTTGGCCGCGGGGGGGGATGAAAAACTGTTTTTT.

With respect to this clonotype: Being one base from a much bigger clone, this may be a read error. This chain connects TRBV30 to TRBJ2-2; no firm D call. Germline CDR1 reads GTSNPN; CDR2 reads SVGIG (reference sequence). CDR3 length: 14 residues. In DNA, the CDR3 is TGTGCCTGGAGTGCGGCCTTCCCCACCGCGGAGCTGTTTTTT. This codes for CAWSAAFPTAELFF.

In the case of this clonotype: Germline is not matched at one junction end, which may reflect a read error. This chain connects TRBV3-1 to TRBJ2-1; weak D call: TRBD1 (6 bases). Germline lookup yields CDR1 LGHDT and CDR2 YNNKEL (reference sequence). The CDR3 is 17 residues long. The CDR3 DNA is TGTGCCAGCAACCAAGAGACAGGACCTGCCTCCTACAATGAACAGTTCTTC. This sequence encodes CASNQETGPASYNEQFF.

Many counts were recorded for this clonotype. CDR3 sequence reads: CASGLSEVGNQPQHF. The CDR3 DNA is TGTGCTAGTGGTTTAAGCGAGGTTGGGAATCAGCCCCAGCATTTT. This chain links TRBV12-5 with TRBJ1-5, with D unresolved. The CDR3 length is 15 residues. V was shortened by 3 bases and J by 4 bases, with 13 bases between the two germline ends. CDR1 LGHNT and CDR2 FRNRAP come from the germline V gene.

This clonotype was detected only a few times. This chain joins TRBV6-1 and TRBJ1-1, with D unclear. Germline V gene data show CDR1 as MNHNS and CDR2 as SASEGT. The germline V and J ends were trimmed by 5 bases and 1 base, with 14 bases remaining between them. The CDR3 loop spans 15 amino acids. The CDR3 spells CASSSRYRPNTEAFF. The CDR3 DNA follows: TGTGCCAGCAGTTCCCGGTATAGGCCGAACACTGAAGCTTTCTTT.

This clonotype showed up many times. The CDR3, as DNA: TGTGCCAGCAGCTTTGGGACTAGCGGAGATACGCAGTATTTT. Translated, it gives CASSFGTSGDTQYF. The J gene is TRBJ2-3, the V gene TRBV7-3, with 11 nucleotides matching TRBD2. Per the germline V gene, CDR1 is SGHTA and CDR2 is FQGTGA. The CDR3 loop spans 14 amino acids. Unmatched junction bases numbered 1, after V lost 3 bases and J lost 5 bases.

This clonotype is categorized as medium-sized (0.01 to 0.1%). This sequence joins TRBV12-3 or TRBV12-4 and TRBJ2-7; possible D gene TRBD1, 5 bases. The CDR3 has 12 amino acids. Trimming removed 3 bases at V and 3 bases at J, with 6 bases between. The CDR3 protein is CASSFDSYEQYF. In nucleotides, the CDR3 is TGTGCCAGCAGTTTTGACAGCTACGAGCAGTACTTC.

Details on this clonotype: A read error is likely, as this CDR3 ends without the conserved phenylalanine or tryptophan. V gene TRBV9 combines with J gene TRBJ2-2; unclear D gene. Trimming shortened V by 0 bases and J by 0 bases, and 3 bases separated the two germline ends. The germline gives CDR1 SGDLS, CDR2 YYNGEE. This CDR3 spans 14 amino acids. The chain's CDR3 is CASSVGTNTGELFL. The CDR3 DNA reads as TGTGCCAGCAGCGTAGGTACGAACACCGGGGAGCTGTTTCTT.

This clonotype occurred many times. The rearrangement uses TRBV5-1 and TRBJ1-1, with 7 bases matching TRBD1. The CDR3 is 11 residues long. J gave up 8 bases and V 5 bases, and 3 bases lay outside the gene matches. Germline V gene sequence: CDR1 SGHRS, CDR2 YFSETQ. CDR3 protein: CASRGQHEAFF. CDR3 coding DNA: TGCGCCAGCAGGGGACAGCACGAAGCTTTCTTT. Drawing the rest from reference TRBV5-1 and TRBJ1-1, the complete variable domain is KAGVTQTPRYLIKTRGQQVTLSCSPISGHRSVSWYQQTPGQGLQFLFEYFSETQRNKGNFPGRFSGRQFSNSRSEMNVSTLELGDSALYLCASRGQHEAFFGQGTRLTVV.

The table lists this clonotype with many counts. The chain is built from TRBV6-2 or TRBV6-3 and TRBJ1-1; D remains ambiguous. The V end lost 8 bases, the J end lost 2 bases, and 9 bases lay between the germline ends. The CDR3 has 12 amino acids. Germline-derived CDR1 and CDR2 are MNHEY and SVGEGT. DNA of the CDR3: TGTGCCAGCCTGGACGGAAACACTGAAGCTTTCTTT. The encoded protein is CASLDGNTEAFF.